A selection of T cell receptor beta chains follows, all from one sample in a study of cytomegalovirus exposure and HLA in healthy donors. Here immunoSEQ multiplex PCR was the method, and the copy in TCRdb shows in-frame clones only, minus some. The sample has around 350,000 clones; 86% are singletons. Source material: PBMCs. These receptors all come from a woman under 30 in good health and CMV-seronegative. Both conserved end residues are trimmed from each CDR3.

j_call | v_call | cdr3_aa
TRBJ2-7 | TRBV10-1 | ASSERQGAHEQY
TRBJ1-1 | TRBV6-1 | ASTREGSSNTEAF
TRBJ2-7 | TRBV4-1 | ASSQALTGTSGTYEQY
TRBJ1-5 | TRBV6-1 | ASSEVANAPYSNQPQH
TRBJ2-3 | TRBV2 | ASSSGQTLRDTQY
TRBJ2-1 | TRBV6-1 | ASRGLAGGLTSV
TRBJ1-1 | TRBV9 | ASSVWDREAF
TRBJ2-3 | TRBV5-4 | ASRYGLAGGARTDTQY
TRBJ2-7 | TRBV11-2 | ASSLVSGGGHEQY
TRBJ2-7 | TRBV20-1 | SASSGYEQY
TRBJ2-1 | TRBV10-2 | ASSEFYREANNEQF
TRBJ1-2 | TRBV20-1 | SAPRGNGYT
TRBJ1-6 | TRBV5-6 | ASSGGFSTGGSPLH
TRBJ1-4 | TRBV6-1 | ASSALTGGEKLF
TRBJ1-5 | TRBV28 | ASSLPRGGNQPQH
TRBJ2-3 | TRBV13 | ASSLLLAGGLADTQY
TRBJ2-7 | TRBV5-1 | ASSGVVLAGVEEQY
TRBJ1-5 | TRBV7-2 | ASSLAGTGNQPQH